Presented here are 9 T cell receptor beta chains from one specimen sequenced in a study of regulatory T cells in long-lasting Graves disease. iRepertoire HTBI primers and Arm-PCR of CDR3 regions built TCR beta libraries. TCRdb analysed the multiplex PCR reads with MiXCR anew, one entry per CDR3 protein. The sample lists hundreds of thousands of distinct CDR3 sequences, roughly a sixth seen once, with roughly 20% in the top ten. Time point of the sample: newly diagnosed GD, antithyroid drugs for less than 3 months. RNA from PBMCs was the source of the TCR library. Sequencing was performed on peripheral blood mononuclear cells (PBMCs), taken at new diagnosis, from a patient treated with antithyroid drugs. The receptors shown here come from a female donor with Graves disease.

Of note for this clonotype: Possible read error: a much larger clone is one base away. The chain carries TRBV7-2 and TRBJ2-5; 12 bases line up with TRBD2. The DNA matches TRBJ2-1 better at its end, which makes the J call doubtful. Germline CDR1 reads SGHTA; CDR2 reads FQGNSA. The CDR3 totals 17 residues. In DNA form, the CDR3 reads TGTGCCAGCAGCCCGGTTGGGACTAGCGGGTGGGGCAATGGGCAGTTCTTC. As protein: CASSPVGTSGWGNGQFF.

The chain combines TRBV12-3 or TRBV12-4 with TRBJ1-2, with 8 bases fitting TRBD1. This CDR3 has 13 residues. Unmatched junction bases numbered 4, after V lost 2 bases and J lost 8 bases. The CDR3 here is CASSLQGADGYTF. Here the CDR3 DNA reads TGTGCCAGCAGTTTACAGGGGGCTGACGGCTACACCTTC.

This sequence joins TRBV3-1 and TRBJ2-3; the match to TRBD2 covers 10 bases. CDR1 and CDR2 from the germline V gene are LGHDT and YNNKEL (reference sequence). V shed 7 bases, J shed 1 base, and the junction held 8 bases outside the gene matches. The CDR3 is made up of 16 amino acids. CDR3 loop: CASTAGGQWGTDTQYF. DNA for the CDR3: TGTGCCAGCACAGCGGGGGGGCAATGGGGCACAGATACGCAGTATTTT.

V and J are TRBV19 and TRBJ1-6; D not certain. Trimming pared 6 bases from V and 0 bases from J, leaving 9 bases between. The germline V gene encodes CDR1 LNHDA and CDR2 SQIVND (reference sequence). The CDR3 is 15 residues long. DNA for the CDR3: TGTGCCAGTAGCGACTCGAGCTCCTATAATTCACCCCTCCACTTT. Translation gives CASSDSSSYNSPLHF. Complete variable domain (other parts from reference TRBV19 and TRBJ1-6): DGGITQSPKYLFRKEGQNVTLSCEQNLNHDAMYWYRQDPGQGLRLIYYSQIVNDFQKGDIAEGYSVSREKKESFPLTVTSAQKNPTAFYLCASSDSSSYNSPLHFGNGTRLTVT.

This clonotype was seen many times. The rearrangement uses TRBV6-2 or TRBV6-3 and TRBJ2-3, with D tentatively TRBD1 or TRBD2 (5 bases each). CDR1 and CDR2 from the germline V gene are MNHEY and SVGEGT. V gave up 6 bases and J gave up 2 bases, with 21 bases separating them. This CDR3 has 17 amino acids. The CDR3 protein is CASRSGRRGLATDTQYF. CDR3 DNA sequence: TGTGCCAGCAGGTCGGGACGGAGAGGACTTGCCACAGATACGCAGTATTTT.

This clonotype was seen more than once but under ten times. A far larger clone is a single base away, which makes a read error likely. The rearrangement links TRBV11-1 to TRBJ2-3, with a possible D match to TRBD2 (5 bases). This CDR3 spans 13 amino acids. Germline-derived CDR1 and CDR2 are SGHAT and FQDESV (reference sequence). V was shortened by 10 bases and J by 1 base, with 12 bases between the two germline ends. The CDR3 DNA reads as TGTGCCAAAGAGCGGTGGGGCACAGATACGCAGTATTTT. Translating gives CAKERWGTDTQYF.

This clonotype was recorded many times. CDR3 in amino acids: CAGTGEETQYF. The CDR3 DNA sequence: TGTGCCGGGACAGGGGAAGAGACCCAGTACTTC. The chain combines TRBV2 with TRBJ2-5; 10 bases are a match to TRBD1. The CDR3 runs to 11 residues. V gave up 11 bases and J gave up 3 bases; unmatched junction bases: 0. Germline assignment: CDR1 SNHLY and CDR2 FYNNEI.

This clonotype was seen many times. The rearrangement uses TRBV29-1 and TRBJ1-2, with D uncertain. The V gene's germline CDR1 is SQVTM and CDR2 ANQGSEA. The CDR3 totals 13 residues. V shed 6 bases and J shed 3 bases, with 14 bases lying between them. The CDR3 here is CSVDESADYGYTF. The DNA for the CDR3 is TGCAGCGTCGATGAAAGCGCGGACTATGGCTACACCTTC.

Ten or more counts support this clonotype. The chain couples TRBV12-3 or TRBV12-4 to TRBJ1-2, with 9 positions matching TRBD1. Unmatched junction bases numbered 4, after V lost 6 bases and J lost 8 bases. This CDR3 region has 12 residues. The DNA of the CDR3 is TGTGCCAGCAGCCCCGACAGGGGGGGCTACACCTTC. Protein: CASSPDRGGYTF.